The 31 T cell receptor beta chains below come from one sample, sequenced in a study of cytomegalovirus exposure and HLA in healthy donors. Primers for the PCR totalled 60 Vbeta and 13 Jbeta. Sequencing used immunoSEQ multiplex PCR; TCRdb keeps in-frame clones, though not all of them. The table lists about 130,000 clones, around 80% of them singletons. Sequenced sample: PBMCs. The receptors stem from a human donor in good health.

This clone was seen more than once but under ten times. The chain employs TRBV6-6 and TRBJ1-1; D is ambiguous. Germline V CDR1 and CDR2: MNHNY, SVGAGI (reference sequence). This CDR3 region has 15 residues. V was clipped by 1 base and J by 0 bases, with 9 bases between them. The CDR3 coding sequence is TGTGCCAGCAGTTACTTTCCGGGGTTGAACACTGAAGCTTTCTTT. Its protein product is CASSYFPGLNTEAFF.

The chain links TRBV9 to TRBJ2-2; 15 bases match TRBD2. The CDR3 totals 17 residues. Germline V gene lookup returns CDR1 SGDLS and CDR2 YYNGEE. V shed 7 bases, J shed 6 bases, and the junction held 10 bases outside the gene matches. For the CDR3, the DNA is TGTGCCAGCGGAGGACTAGCGGGGGGGCGTGAACCCGGGGAGCTGTTTTTT. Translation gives CASGGLAGGREPGELFF.

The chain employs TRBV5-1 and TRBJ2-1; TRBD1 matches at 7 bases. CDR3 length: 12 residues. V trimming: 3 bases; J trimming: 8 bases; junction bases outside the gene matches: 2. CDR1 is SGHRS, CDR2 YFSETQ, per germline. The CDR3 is CASSWQGDEQFF. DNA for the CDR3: TGCGCCAGCAGCTGGCAGGGGGATGAGCAGTTCTTC.

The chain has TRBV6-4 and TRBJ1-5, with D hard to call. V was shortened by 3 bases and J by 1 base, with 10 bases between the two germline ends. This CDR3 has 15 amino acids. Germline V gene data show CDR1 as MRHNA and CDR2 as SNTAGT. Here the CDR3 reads CASSDRGGSNQPQHF. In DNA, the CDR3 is TGTGCCAGCAGTGATCGAGGCGGGAGCAATCAGCCCCAGCATTTT.

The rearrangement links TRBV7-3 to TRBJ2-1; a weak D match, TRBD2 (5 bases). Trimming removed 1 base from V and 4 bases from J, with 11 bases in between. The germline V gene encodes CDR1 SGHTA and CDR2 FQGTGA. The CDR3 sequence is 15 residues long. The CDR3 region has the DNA TGTGCCAGCAGCTTAATGGACTCAGATTACAATGAGCAGTTCTTC. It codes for CASSLMDSDYNEQFF.

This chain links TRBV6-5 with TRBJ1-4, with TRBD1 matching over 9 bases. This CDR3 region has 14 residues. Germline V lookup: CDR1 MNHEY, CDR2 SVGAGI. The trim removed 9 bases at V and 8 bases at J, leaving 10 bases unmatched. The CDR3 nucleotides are TGTGCCAGTCTTCCGGGACAGGGAGGGGAAAAACTGTTTTTT. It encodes CASLPGQGGEKLFF.

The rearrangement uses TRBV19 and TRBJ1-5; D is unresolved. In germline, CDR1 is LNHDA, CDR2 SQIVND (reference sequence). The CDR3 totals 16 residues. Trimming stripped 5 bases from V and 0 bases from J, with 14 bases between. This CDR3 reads CASSFQRLYSNQPQHF. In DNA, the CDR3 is TGTGCCAGTAGTTTCCAGCGACTATATAGCAATCAGCCCCAGCATTTT. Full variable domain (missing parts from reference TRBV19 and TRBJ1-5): DGGITQSPKYLFRKEGQNVTLSCEQNLNHDAMYWYRQDPGQGLRLIYYSQIVNDFQKGDIAEGYSVSREKKESFPLTVTSAQKNPTAFYLCASSFQRLYSNQPQHFGDGTRLSIL.

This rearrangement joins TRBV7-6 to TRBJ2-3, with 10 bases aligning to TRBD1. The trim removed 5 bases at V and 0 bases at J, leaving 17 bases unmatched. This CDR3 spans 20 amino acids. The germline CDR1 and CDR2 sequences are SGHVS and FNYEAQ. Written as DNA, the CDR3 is TGTGCCAGCAGCCCCGGTAGCCGGGACAGGGGACTCTCTAGCACAGATACGCAGTATTTT. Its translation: CASSPGSRDRGLSSTDTQYF. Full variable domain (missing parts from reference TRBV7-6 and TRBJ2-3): GAGVSQSPRYKVTKRGQDVALRCDPISGHVSLYWYRQALGQGPEFLTYFNYEAQQDKSGLPNDRFSAERPEGSISTLTIQRTEQRDSAMYRCASSPGSRDRGLSSTDTQYFGPGTRLTVL.

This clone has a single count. DNA for the CDR3: TGCGCCAGCAGCATACAATCGGGACAGGGGATAGGCGAGCAGTACTTC. Translating gives CASSIQSGQGIGEQYF. The rearrangement links TRBV5-1 to TRBJ2-7, with 10 bases matching TRBD1. This CDR3 has 16 residues. The trim removed 4 bases at V and 6 bases at J, leaving 13 bases unmatched. The germline gives CDR1 SGHRS, CDR2 YFSETQ.

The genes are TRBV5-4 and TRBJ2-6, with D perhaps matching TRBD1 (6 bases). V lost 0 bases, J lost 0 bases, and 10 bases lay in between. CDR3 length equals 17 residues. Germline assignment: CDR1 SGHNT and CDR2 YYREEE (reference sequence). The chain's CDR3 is CASSLAGQVSGANVLTF. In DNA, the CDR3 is TGTGCCAGCAGCTTGGCGGGACAAGTCTCTGGGGCCAACGTCCTGACTTTC.

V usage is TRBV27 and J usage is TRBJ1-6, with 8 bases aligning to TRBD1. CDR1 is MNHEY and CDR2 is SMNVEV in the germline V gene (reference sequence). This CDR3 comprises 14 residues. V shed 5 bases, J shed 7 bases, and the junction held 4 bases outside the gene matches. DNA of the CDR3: TGTGCCAGCAGTATAACAGGGGGGAATTCACCCCTCCACTTT. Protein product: CASSITGGNSPLHF.

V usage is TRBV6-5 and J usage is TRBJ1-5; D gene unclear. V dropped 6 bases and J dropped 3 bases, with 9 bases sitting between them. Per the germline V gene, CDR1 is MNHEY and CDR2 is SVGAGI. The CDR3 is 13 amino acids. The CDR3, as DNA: TGTGCCAGCAGCCCCTCTTCCAATCAGCCCCAGCATTTT. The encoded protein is CASSPSSNQPQHF.

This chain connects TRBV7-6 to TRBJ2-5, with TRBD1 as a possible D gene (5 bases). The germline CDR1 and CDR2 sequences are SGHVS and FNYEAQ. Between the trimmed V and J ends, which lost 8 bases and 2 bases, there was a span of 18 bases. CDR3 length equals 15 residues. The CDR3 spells CASGPKVPGQETQYF. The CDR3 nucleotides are TGTGCCAGCGGCCCCAAGGTGCCAGGGCAAGAGACCCAGTACTTC.

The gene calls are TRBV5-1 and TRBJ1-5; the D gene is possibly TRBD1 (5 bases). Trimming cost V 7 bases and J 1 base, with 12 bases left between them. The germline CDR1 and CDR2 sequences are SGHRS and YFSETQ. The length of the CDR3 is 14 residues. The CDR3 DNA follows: TGCGCCAGCCCGGGGGTCTCGAGCAATCAGCCCCAGCATTTT. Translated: CASPGVSSNQPQHF. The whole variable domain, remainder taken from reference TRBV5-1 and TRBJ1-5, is KAGVTQTPRYLIKTRGQQVTLSCSPISGHRSVSWYQQTPGQGLQFLFEYFSETQRNKGNFPGRFSGRQFSNSRSEMNVSTLELGDSALYLCASPGVSSNQPQHFGDGTRLSIL.

The CDR3 DNA follows: TGCGCCAGCAGCTTGCAGGGAGCCGACAGGAACGAGCAGTACTTC. It specifies CASSLQGADRNEQYF. The V and J genes are TRBV5-1 and TRBJ2-7; possible D gene TRBD1, 6 bases. The CDR3 extends over 15 amino acids. Trimming took 1 base from V and 5 from J, leaving 16 bases between them. From germline, CDR1 is SGHRS and CDR2 YFSETQ.

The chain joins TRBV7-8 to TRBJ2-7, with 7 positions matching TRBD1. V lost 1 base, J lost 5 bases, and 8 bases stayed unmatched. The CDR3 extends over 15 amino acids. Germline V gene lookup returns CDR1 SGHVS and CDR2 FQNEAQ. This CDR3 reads CASSLVGRGLNEQYF. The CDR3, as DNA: TGTGCCAGCAGCTTAGTGGGTAGGGGGCTTAACGAGCAGTACTTC. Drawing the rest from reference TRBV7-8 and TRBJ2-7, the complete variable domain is GAGVSQSPRYKVAKRGQDVALRCDPISGHVSLFWYQQALGQGPEFLTYFQNEAQLDKSGLPSDRFFAERPEGSVSTLKIQRTQQEDSAVYLCASSLVGRGLNEQYFGPGTRLTVT.

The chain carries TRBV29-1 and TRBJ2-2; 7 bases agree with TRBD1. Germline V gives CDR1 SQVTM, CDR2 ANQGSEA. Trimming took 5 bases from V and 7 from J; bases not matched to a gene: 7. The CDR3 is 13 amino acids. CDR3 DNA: TGCAGCGTTAGACAGGGATGGGACGGGGAGCTGTTTTTT. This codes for CSVRQGWDGELFF.

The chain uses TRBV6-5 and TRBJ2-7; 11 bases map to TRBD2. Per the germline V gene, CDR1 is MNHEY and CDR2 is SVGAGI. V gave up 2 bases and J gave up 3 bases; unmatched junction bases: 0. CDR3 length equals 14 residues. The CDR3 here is CASSYGTSGYEQYF. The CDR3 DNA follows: TGTGCCAGCAGTTACGGGACTAGCGGCTACGAGCAGTACTTC.

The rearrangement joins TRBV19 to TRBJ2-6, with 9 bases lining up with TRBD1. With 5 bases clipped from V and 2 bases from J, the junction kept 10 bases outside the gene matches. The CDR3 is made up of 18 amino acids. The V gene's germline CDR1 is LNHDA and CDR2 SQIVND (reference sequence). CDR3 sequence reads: CASSFTGQGSPGANVLTF. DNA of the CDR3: TGTGCCAGTAGTTTTACGGGACAGGGTTCCCCTGGGGCCAACGTCCTGACTTTC.

CDR3 amino acids: CASSYGGTMETQYF. In nucleotides, the CDR3 is TGTGCCAGCAGTTACGGTGGGACTATGGAGACCCAGTACTTC. This chain uses TRBV6-6 with TRBJ2-5; 7 nucleotides line up with TRBD2. The V and J ends lost 2 bases and 5 bases, in that order; junction bases with no gene match: 5. Germline V lookup: CDR1 MNHNY, CDR2 SVGAGI (reference sequence). The CDR3 is 14 amino acids.

The CDR3 DNA sequence: TGCGCCAGCAGGCTTAAGGACAGGGAGGCCTACGAGCAGTACTTC. It encodes CASRLKDREAYEQYF. The chain has TRBV5-1 and TRBJ2-7; TRBD1 aligns across 8 bases. Germline V gene sequence: CDR1 SGHRS, CDR2 YFSETQ. The CDR3 runs to 15 residues. J gave up 2 bases and V 5 bases, and 9 bases lay outside the gene matches.

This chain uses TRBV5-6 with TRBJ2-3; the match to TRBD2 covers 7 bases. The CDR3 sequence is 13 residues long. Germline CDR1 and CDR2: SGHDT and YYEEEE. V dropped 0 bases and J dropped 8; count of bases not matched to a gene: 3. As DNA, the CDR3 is TGTGCCAGCAGCTTGGGGCGGGGGAGTACGCAGTATTTT. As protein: CASSLGRGSTQYF. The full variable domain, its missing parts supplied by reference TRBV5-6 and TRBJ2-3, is DAGVTQSPTHLIKTRGQQVTLRCSPKSGHDTVSWYQQALGQGPQFIFQYYEEEERQRGNFPDRFSGHQFPNYSSELNVNALLLGDSALYLCASSLGRGSTQYFGPGTRLTVL.

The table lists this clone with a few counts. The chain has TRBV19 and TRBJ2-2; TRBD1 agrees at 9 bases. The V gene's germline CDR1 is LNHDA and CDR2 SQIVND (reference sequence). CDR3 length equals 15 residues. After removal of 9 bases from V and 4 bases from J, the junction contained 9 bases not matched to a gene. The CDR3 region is CASTGGVGFTGELFF. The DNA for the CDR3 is TGTGCCAGCACAGGGGGCGTCGGATTCACCGGGGAGCTGTTTTTT.

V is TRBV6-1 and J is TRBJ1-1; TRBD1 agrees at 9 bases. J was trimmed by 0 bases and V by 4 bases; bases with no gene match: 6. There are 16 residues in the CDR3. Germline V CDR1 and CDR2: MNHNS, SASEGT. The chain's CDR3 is CASSGQGVPMNTEAFF. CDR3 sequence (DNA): TGTGCCAGCAGTGGACAGGGGGTCCCCATGAACACTGAAGCTTTCTTT.

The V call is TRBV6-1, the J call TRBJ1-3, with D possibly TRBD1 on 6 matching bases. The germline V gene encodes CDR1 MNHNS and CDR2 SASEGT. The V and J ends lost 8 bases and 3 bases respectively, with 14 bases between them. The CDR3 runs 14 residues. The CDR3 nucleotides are TGTGCCAGCCTCAGGGGCCTTAATGGAAACACCATATATTTT. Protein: CASLRGLNGNTIYF.

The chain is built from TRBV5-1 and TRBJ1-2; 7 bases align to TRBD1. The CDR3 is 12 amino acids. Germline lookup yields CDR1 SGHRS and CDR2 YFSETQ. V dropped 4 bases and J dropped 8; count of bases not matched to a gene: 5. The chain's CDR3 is CASSHDRDGYTF. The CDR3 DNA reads TGCGCCAGCAGCCATGACAGGGACGGCTACACCTTC. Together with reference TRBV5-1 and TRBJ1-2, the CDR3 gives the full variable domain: KAGVTQTPRYLIKTRGQQVTLSCSPISGHRSVSWYQQTPGQGLQFLFEYFSETQRNKGNFPGRFSGRQFSNSRSEMNVSTLELGDSALYLCASSHDRDGYTFGSGTRLTVV.

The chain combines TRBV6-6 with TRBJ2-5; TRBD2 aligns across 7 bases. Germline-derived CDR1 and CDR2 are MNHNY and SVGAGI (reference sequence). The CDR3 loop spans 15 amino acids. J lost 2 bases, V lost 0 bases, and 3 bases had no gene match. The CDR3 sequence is CASSYSGGEQETQYF. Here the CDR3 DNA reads TGTGCCAGCAGTTACTCGGGAGGGGAACAAGAGACCCAGTACTTC.

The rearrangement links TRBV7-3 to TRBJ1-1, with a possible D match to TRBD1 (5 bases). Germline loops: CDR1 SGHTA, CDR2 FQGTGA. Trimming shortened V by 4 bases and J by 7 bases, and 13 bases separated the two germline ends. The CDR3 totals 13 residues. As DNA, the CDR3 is TGTGCCAGCAGCTCCCCGACAGAAAATGAAGCTTTCTTT. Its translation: CASSSPTENEAFF.

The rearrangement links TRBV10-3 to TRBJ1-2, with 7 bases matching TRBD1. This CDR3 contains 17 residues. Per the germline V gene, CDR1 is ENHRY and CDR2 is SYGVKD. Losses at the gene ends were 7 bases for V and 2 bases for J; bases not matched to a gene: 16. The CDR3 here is CAITDMTGQRGNYGYTF. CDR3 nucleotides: TGTGCCATCACCGACATGACAGGGCAAAGAGGGAACTATGGCTACACCTTC.

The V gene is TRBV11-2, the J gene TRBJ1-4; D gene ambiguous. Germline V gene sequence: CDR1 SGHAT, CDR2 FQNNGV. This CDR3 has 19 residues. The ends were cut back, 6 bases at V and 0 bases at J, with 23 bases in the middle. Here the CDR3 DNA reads TGTGCCAGCAGTACGGAGGTACAGCTTGATCTCGCAACTAATGAAAAACTGTTTTTT. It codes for CASSTEVQLDLATNEKLFF.

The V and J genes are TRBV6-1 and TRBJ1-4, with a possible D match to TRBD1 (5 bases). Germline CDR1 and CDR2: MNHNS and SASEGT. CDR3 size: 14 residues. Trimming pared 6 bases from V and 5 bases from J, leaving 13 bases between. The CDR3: CASSVGLRNEKLFF. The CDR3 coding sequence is TGTGCCAGCAGCGTGGGACTGCGCAATGAAAAACTGTTTTTT.